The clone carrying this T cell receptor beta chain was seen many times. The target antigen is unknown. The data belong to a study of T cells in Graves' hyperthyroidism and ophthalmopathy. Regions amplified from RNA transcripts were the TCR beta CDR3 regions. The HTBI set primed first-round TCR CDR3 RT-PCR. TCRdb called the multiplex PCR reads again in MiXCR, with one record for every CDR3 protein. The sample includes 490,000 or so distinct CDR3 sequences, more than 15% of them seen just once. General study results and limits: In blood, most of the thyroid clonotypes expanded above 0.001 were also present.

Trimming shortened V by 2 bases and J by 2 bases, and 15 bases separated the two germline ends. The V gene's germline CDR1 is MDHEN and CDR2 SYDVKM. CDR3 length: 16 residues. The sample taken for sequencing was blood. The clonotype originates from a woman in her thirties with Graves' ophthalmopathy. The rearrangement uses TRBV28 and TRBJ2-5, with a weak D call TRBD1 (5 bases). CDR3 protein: CASSLRGSAYQETQYF. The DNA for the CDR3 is TGTGCCAGCAGTTTAAGGGGCAGCGCCTATCAAGAGACCCAGTACTTC.